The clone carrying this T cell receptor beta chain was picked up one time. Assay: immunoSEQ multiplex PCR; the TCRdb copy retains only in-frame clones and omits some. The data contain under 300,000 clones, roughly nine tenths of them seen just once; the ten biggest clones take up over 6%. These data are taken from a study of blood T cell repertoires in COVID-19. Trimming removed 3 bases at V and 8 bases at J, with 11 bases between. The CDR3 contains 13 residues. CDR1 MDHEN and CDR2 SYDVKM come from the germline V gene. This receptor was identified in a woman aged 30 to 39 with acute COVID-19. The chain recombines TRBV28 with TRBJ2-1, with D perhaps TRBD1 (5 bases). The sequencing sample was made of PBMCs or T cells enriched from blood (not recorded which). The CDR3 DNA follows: TGTGCCAGCAGTTTGAATAGCAGGGATGAGCAGTTCTTC. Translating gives CASSLNSRDEQFF.